Below, 16 T cell receptor beta chains from the same sample are listed, as sequenced in a study of technical replicates of blood from several donors. Sequencing used immunoSEQ multiplex PCR; TCRdb keeps in-frame clones, though not all of them. The repertoire holds tens of thousands of clones, with around 90% as singletons. The sequencing sample was made of T cells isolated from PBMCs. The receptors here all came from a human donor in good health.

The chain joins TRBV7-9 to TRBJ2-7; 9 bases match TRBD2. The CDR3 covers 14 residues. Germline V gene data show CDR1 as SEHNR and CDR2 as FQNEAQ (reference sequence). With 5 bases clipped from V and 4 bases from J, the junction kept 6 bases outside the gene matches. For the CDR3, the DNA is TGTGCCAGCAGCGGTAGCGGGAGCAGTTACGAGCAGTACTTC. It codes for CASSGSGSSYEQYF.

The V and J genes are TRBV15 and TRBJ2-7; a weak D match, TRBD1 (6 bases). Germline CDR1 reads LNHNV; CDR2 reads YYDKDF (reference sequence). Trimming removed 1 base from V and 2 bases from J, with 15 bases in between. This CDR3 comprises 16 residues. In DNA form, the CDR3 reads TGTGCCACCAGCAGAGGAGGACGGACAGCAACCTACGAGCAGTACTTC. Translation: CATSRGGRTATYEQYF.

This clone was seen just once. The chain joins TRBV14 to TRBJ2-7; possibly TRBD2 for D (6 bases). V was pared by 6 bases and J by 7 bases, with 19 bases between. The germline V gene encodes CDR1 SGHDN and CDR2 FVKESK. The CDR3 totals 14 residues. CDR3 DNA sequence: TGTGCCAGCAGACCGGGACTGGCTTATGGAGAGCAGTACTTC. It is translated as CASRPGLAYGEQYF.

This chain uses TRBV7-8 with TRBJ1-1; the D is unclear. The germline V and J ends were trimmed by 1 base and 2 bases, with 14 bases remaining between them. Germline V lookup: CDR1 SGHVS, CDR2 FQNEAQ. The CDR3 runs 16 residues. CDR3 coding DNA: TGTGCCAGCAGCTTAGGTAGTCCACAGCTAAACACTGAAGCTTTCTTT. Encoded protein: CASSLGSPQLNTEAFF.

The V gene is TRBV2, the J gene TRBJ2-1; the match to TRBD1 covers 9 bases. V was pared by 4 bases and J by 5 bases, with 15 bases of the junction left unmatched. Germline values: CDR1 SNHLY, CDR2 FYNNEI. This CDR3 region has 18 residues. The CDR3 DNA sequence: TGTGCCAGCAGTGCATTACACACGGACAGGGGAGTGGACAATGAGCAGTTCTTC. It is translated as CASSALHTDRGVDNEQFF.

The genes are TRBV6-1 and TRBJ2-7; TRBD1 matches at 11 bases. This CDR3 is built from 15 residues. V trimming: 0 bases; J trimming: 3 bases; junction bases outside the gene matches: 1. In germline, CDR1 is MNHNS, CDR2 SASEGT. The CDR3 DNA follows: TGTGCCAGCAGTGAAGCGGGGACAGGGGGCTACGAGCAGTACTTC. This codes for CASSEAGTGGYEQYF.

V is TRBV28 and J is TRBJ2-3; tentative D call: TRBD1 (5 bases). The CDR3 runs 14 residues. Germline V CDR1 and CDR2: MDHEN, SYDVKM. V lost 8 bases and J 4 bases, leaving 16 bases between the germline ends. CDR3 residues: CASARSGSADTQYF. In nucleotides, the CDR3 is TGTGCCAGCGCCCGCTCAGGGTCGGCAGATACGCAGTATTTT.

V and J are TRBV12-5 and TRBJ1-1; D not certain. In germline, CDR1 is LGHNT, CDR2 FRNRAP. The CDR3 is 13 amino acids. Trimming left V 6 bases short and J 4 bases short, with 12 bases between. This CDR3 is CASGLVGGTEAFF. The CDR3 nucleotides read TGTGCTAGTGGCCTGGTGGGAGGCACTGAAGCTTTCTTT.

V gene TRBV27 combines with J gene TRBJ2-7; 12 bases are shared with TRBD2. CDR1 MNHEY and CDR2 SMNVEV come from the germline V gene (reference sequence). The CDR3 covers 14 residues. With V trimmed by 9 bases and J by 7 bases, 10 bases remained unmatched. CDR3 coding DNA: TGTGCCAGTCCACTCCGGACTAGCGGGGAGGAGCAGTACTTC. Translated: CASPLRTSGEEQYF.

The CDR3 region is CASSSGTVPYEQYF. In nucleotides, the CDR3 is TGTGCCAGCAGCTCCGGGACAGTACCCTACGAGCAGTACTTC. V usage is TRBV28 and J usage is TRBJ2-7, with TRBD1 matching over 7 bases. V dropped 6 bases and J dropped 2; count of bases not matched to a gene: 7. Germline V gene lookup returns CDR1 MDHEN and CDR2 SYDVKM. The CDR3 runs to 14 residues.

V is TRBV7-8 and J is TRBJ2-5; TRBD2 is a possible D gene (5 bases). Germline V gene sequence: CDR1 SGHVS, CDR2 FQNEAQ. The V and J ends lost 1 base and 5 bases respectively, with 20 bases between them. The CDR3 loop spans 17 amino acids. The CDR3 nucleotides read TGTGCCAGCAGCTTAGAAGGCTTTATGGCGGGCGGGGAGACCCAGTACTTC. Translation gives CASSLEGFMAGGETQYF.

The rearrangement links TRBV5-4 to TRBJ1-1; D unresolved. The ends were cut back, 1 base at V and 4 bases at J, with 11 bases in the middle. This CDR3 spans 14 amino acids. Germline V gene lookup returns CDR1 SGHNT and CDR2 YYREEE (reference sequence). CDR3: CASSLIGFGTEAFF. CDR3 nucleotide sequence: TGTGCCAGCAGCTTGATCGGGTTTGGCACTGAAGCTTTCTTT.

The count of this clone is one. This chain joins TRBV6-5 and TRBJ1-2; 7 positions match TRBD1. Trimming cost V 4 bases and J 4 bases; bases outside gene matches: 9. Germline CDR1 is MNHEY and CDR2 is SVGAGI. CDR3 length equals 15 residues. CDR3 bases: TGTGCCAGCAGTTTCTACCTCCGGGACAGCTATGGCTACACCTTC. This codes for CASSFYLRDSYGYTF.

This chain uses TRBV4-2 with TRBJ2-5, with D possibly being TRBD2 (7 bases). The germline V gene has CDR1 LGHNA and CDR2 YNFKEQ. This CDR3 is 17 amino acids long. Trimming pared 2 bases from V and 1 base from J, leaving 17 bases between. The CDR3 nucleotides are TGTGCCAGCAGCCAACCGGGGGGCGGGAACACCCAAGAGACCCAGTACTTC. It yields the protein CASSQPGGGNTQETQYF.

The genes are TRBV7-6 and TRBJ1-3; the match to TRBD1 covers 10 bases. The CDR3 is 17 residues long. Germline-derived CDR1 and CDR2 are SGHVS and FNYEAQ. V lost 4 bases to trimming and J lost 4 bases; unmatched junction nucleotides: 10. The CDR3 bases are TGTGCCAGCAGCTCGCAAATCGGGACAGGGGACGGAAACACCATATATTTT. The encoded protein is CASSSQIGTGDGNTIYF.

The DNA for the CDR3 is TGCAGCGTTGAAGTTCAGACAAAAGAGACCCAGTACTTC. This sequence encodes CSVEVQTKETQYF. This sequence joins TRBV29-1 and TRBJ2-5; D uncertain. Trimming pared 1 base from V and 3 bases from J, leaving 9 bases between. Germline lookup yields CDR1 SQVTM and CDR2 ANQGSEA. CDR3 length: 13 amino acids.